This T cell receptor (beta chain) emerged from a study of shared clonotypes between healthy human individuals. Trimming took 6 bases from V and 7 from J, leaving 17 bases between them. Germline V gives CDR1 SQVTM, CDR2 ANQGSEA. The CDR3 runs 13 residues. It was CD45RO-negative cells, positively selected for CCR7, that made up naive CD8 cells, with terminally differentiated effector memory CD45RA+ cells excluded. Data came from immunoSEQ multiplex PCR; TCRdb stores just in-frame clones and leaves some out. This repertoire shows around 650,000 clones, roughly 95% found once; its top ten account for less than 0.12%.

Sequenced input: naive CD8+ T cells sorted from blood. The rearrangement uses TRBV29-1 and TRBJ2-3, with D perhaps TRBD1 or TRBD2 (5 bases each). The source of this sequence is a woman aged 30 to 39 in good health. The CDR3 DNA follows: TGCAGCGTCGTAGGAATGGGGGATTATACGCAGTATTTT. Translation gives CSVVGMGDYTQYF.